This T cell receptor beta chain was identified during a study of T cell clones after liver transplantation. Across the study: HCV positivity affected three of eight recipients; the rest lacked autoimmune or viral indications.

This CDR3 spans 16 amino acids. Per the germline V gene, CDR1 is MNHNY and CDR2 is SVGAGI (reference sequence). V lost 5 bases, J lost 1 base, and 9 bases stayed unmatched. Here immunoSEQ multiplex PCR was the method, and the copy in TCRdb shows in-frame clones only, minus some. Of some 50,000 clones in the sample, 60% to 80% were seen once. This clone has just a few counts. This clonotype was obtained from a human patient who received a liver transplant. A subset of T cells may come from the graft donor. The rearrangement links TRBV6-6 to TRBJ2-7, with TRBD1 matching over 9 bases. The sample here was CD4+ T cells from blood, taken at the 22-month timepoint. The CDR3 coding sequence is TGTGCCAGCAGTCCTCGCGGGACAGGGTCTTCCTACGAGCAGTACTTC. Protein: CASSPRGTGSSYEQYF.